The sample holds a few counts of the clone carrying this T cell receptor beta chain. The data were obtained in a study of CD8 T cells in ankylosing spondylitis. V lost 6 bases and J lost 7, with 9 bases in between. The CDR3 is made up of 11 amino acids. Germline V gives CDR1 MNHNY, CDR2 SVGAGI (reference sequence). The authors made TCR beta libraries by quantitative 5'-RACE with molecular barcodes. TCRdb itself ran the 5' RACE reads through MiXCR, one entry per CDR3 protein. The repertoire includes around 150,000 distinct CDR3 sequences, about 18% of them detected once, and over 7.5% sits in the top ten.

The origin of this receptor is a male donor with ankylosing spondylitis or in good health (not recorded which). The chain recombines TRBV6-6 with TRBJ1-2; D call uncertain. Sequencing used blood, either unsorted or a sorted T cell fraction (not recorded which). The CDR3 sequence: CASSGNGGYTF. CDR3 nucleotides: TGTGCCAGCAGCGGGAATGGTGGCTACACCTTC.